The 27 T cell receptor beta chains below come from one sample, sequenced in a study of blood T cell repertoires in COVID-19 (dated by TCRdb to 2020 to 2021). Receptors were amplified or captured by the immunoSEQ multiplex PCR assay. TCRdb obtained this table from immuneACCESS and retained in-frame rearrangements with V and J assigned. These tables miss some clones; where compared with another copy, unresolved V genes account for less than half of the shortfall, and the remainder is unexplained. The sample table shows about 430,000 clones, and more than 70% are seen once. About 1.5% of the sample comes from the top ten. Sequencing input: PBMCs or T cells enriched from blood (not recorded which). These TCRs come from a woman between 18 and 29 years old who had been exposed to COVID-19.

The CDR3 coding sequence is TGTGCCAGCAGCTTGACTAGCGGGAGGGCCGTCGACGAGCAGTACTTC. Translated: CASSLTSGRAVDEQYF. This chain joins TRBV5-4 and TRBJ2-7; the match to TRBD2 covers 13 bases. The CDR3 length is 16 residues. J was trimmed by 5 bases and V by 1 base; bases with no gene match: 6. Germline CDR1 and CDR2: SGHNT and YYREEE (reference sequence).

This clone was recorded only once. V is TRBV19 and J is TRBJ1-1, with D perhaps matching TRBD1 (5 bases). Trimming pared 9 bases from V and 1 base from J, leaving 21 bases between. Germline V gene lookup returns CDR1 LNHDA and CDR2 SQIVND (reference sequence). The length of the CDR3 is 16 residues. The CDR3 region has the DNA TGTGCCAGCTGGGACTCAATAAAAGGTTGGAACACTGAAGCTTTCTTT. It specifies CASWDSIKGWNTEAFF.

The rearrangement links TRBV6-6 to TRBJ2-7, with 7 nucleotides matching TRBD1. The CDR3 covers 15 residues. In germline, CDR1 is MNHNY, CDR2 SVGAGI (reference sequence). Trimming took 4 bases from V and 3 from J; bases not matched to a gene: 9. The CDR3 is CASSSEGQRSYEQYF. The CDR3 DNA reads TGTGCCAGCAGTTCCGAGGGACAGCGGAGCTACGAGCAGTACTTC.

The chain recombines TRBV19 with TRBJ2-1; 8 nucleotides align to TRBD1. The J segment lost 7 bases and the V segment lost 5 bases, leaving 7 bases of the junction unmatched. Germline V gene data show CDR1 as LNHDA and CDR2 as SQIVND (reference sequence). This CDR3 is built from 14 residues. The chain's CDR3 is CASSPGGRGNEQFF. The CDR3 nucleotides are TGTGCCAGTAGTCCAGGGGGCCGGGGAAATGAGCAGTTCTTC.

This chain joins TRBV6-5 and TRBJ2-7, with D possibly TRBD2 on 5 matching bases. The CDR3 covers 13 residues. Germline values: CDR1 MNHEY, CDR2 SVGAGI. V dropped 8 bases and J dropped 5 bases, with 16 bases sitting between them. The CDR3 DNA follows: TGTGCCAGCGCCCCCGGCGCGGGCAACGAGCAGTACTTC. It codes for CASAPGAGNEQYF.

V usage is TRBV5-1 and J usage is TRBJ2-5; 7 nucleotides agree with TRBD1. The CDR3 is 14 amino acids. Germline CDR1 reads SGHRS; CDR2 reads YFSETQ. Unmatched junction bases numbered 6, after V lost 5 bases and J lost 2 bases. Here the CDR3 reads CASRKNRGQETQYF. CDR3 bases: TGCGCCAGCAGAAAGAACAGGGGTCAAGAGACCCAGTACTTC.

This chain connects TRBV7-9 to TRBJ2-7; possible D gene TRBD1, 6 bases. Germline CDR1 is SEHNR and CDR2 is FQNEAQ (reference sequence). V was trimmed by 5 bases and J by 5 bases, leaving 16 bases between them. The CDR3 is 14 residues long. The CDR3 bases are TGTGCCAGCAGCGGGGGCCTCGGAGGCCACGAGCAGTACTTC. Translated: CASSGGLGGHEQYF.

CDR3 residues: CASLGTGGYEQYF. The CDR3 nucleotides are TGTGCCAGCCTCGGGACAGGGGGTTACGAGCAGTACTTC. J is TRBJ2-7 and V is TRBV6-5; 11 bases align to TRBD1. V shed 8 bases, J shed 4 bases, and the junction held 4 bases outside the gene matches. This CDR3 is 13 amino acids long. Germline CDR1 and CDR2: MNHEY and SVGAGI.

This clone has just one count. The V and J genes are TRBV6-5 and TRBJ1-2; D perhaps matches TRBD1 (5 bases). Germline CDR1 MNHEY, CDR2 SVGAGI. The V end was cut by 0 bases, the J end by 7 bases, with 12 bases between. The CDR3 extends over 14 amino acids. The CDR3 coding sequence is TGTGCCAGCAGTTACTCGGGGGGGAGGAGTGGCTACACCTTC. It codes for CASSYSGGRSGYTF.

The chain joins TRBV5-1 to TRBJ2-1; TRBD1 agrees at 7 bases. The germline gives CDR1 SGHRS, CDR2 YFSETQ. J gave up 8 bases and V 6 bases, and 11 bases lay outside the gene matches. This CDR3 comprises 14 residues. The CDR3 coding sequence is TGCGCCAGCAACCTAGAGGGGGCTAGCTATGAGCAGTTCTTC. This translates into CASNLEGASYEQFF.

The rearrangement links TRBV9 to TRBJ2-7; no clear D gene. The CDR3 is 15 residues long. Trimming shortened V by 5 bases and J by 0 bases, and 15 bases separated the two germline ends. Germline V CDR1 and CDR2: SGDLS, YYNGEE. For the CDR3, the DNA is TGTGCCAGCAGTAAATACTCCCGGAGCTCCTACGAGCAGTACTTC. Translating it yields CASSKYSRSSYEQYF.

CDR3 residues: CASSSPGQGDTEAFF. In nucleotides, the CDR3 is TGTGCCAGCAGTTCTCCAGGACAGGGCGACACTGAAGCTTTCTTT. The chain uses TRBV6-5 and TRBJ1-1; TRBD1 aligns across 8 bases. CDR3 length equals 15 residues. Germline values: CDR1 MNHEY, CDR2 SVGAGI. V shed 4 bases, J shed 3 bases, and the junction held 7 bases outside the gene matches.

This clone appeared a single time. V gene TRBV2 combines with J gene TRBJ1-3, with 9 bases lining up with TRBD1. This CDR3 comprises 18 residues. Trimming cost V 5 bases and J 3 bases; bases outside gene matches: 14. Germline CDR1 is SNHLY and CDR2 is FYNNEI. The DNA of the CDR3 is TGTGCCAGCAGTCGTACGGGACAGGGAGGTGGCTATGGAAACACCATATATTTT. This encodes CASSRTGQGGGYGNTIYF. The complete variable domain, with remaining parts taken from reference TRBV2 and TRBJ1-3, reads EPEVTQTPSHQVTQMGQEVILRCVPISNHLYFYWYRQILGQKVEFLVSFYNNEISEKSEIFDDQFSVERPDGSNFTLKIRSTKLEDSAMYFCASSRTGQGGGYGNTIYFGEGSWLTVV.

The chain links TRBV2 to TRBJ2-7; TRBD1 aligns across 10 bases. Germline V gene sequence: CDR1 SNHLY, CDR2 FYNNEI. V lost 6 bases and J lost 3; bases outside the gene matches: 11. There are 16 residues in the CDR3. Here the CDR3 DNA reads TGTGCCAGCAGCGAGGGAGTCCGGACAGGGGGCTACGAGCAGTACTTC. Protein product: CASSEGVRTGGYEQYF.

This sequence joins TRBV7-2 and TRBJ1-3; D is unresolved. The CDR3 runs 15 residues. Trimming shortened V by 1 base and J by 2 bases, and 9 bases separated the two germline ends. CDR1 and CDR2 (germline): SGHTA, FQGNSA. The CDR3 loop is CASSLGRAAGNTIYF. In nucleotides, the CDR3 is TGTGCCAGCAGCTTAGGGAGGGCGGCTGGAAACACCATATATTTT. Full variable domain (missing parts from reference TRBV7-2 and TRBJ1-3): GAGVSQSPSNKVTEKGKDVELRCDPISGHTALYWYRQSLGQGLEFLIYFQGNSAPDKSGLPSDRFSAERTGGSVSTLTIQRTQQEDSAVYLCASSLGRAAGNTIYFGEGSWLTVV.

This clone has only a few counts. V and J are TRBV9 and TRBJ2-7, with a weak D call TRBD2 (6 bases). In germline, CDR1 is SGDLS, CDR2 YYNGEE. CDR3 length: 14 residues. V was cut by 0 bases and J by 3 bases, with 10 bases left in between. As DNA, the CDR3 is TGTGCCAGCAGCGTAGGCGGGACTGACTACGAGCAGTACTTC. Translating it yields CASSVGGTDYEQYF.

The chain couples TRBV7-9 to TRBJ1-6; 9 bases are shared with TRBD1. The J segment lost 9 bases and the V segment lost 5 bases, leaving 8 bases of the junction unmatched. The CDR3 has 15 residues. Germline values: CDR1 SEHNR, CDR2 FQNEAQ (reference sequence). This CDR3 is CASSQSRDRVSPLHF. DNA for the CDR3: TGTGCCAGCAGCCAAAGCCGGGACAGGGTTTCACCCCTCCACTTT. Drawing the rest from reference TRBV7-9 and TRBJ1-6, the complete variable domain is DTGVSQNPRHKITKRGQNVTFRCDPISEHNRLYWYRQTLGQGPEFLTYFQNEAQLEKSRLLSDRFSAERPKGSFSTLEIQRTEQGDSAMYLCASSQSRDRVSPLHFGNGTRLTVT.

This rearrangement joins TRBV5-1 to TRBJ1-4, with D perhaps matching TRBD1 (5 bases). V shed 4 bases and J shed 5 bases, with 12 bases lying between them. The CDR3 is 14 amino acids. CDR1 is SGHRS, CDR2 YFSETQ, per germline. The DNA for the CDR3 is TGCGCCAGCAGCCTGGGCCAGGGAAATGAAAAACTGTTTTTT. Translated, it gives CASSLGQGNEKLFF.

V is TRBV9 and J is TRBJ2-2; tentatively, D is TRBD1 (7 bases). Trimming took 1 base from V and 4 from J, leaving 17 bases between them. The CDR3 spans 17 residues. The germline V gene encodes CDR1 SGDLS and CDR2 YYNGEE. The chain's CDR3 is CASSVMSGGLGTGELFF. The CDR3 DNA reads TGTGCCAGCAGCGTAATGTCAGGGGGGTTGGGCACCGGGGAGCTGTTTTTT.

The J gene is TRBJ1-3, the V gene TRBV6-1, with 7 nucleotides matching TRBD1. Trimming cost V 1 base and J 0 bases; bases outside gene matches: 6. The CDR3 is made up of 17 amino acids. The germline CDR1 and CDR2 sequences are MNHNS and SASEGT. CDR3 region: CASSEVGWDSSGNTIYF. The CDR3 nucleotides are TGTGCCAGCAGTGAAGTCGGATGGGACAGCTCTGGAAACACCATATATTTT.

V usage is TRBV9 and J usage is TRBJ2-1; D is unclear. The germline gives CDR1 SGDLS, CDR2 YYNGEE. This CDR3 comprises 17 residues. Trimming took off 4 bases at V and 3 bases at J, with 20 bases between the two ends. The CDR3 DNA is TGTGCCAGCAGCCCCCCCCCAGCCAACCGAGGCTACAATGAGCAGTTCTTC. Residues: CASSPPPANRGYNEQFF.

The chain recombines TRBV5-4 with TRBJ2-1; 10 nucleotides agree with TRBD2. The J segment lost 6 bases and the V segment lost 4 bases, leaving 10 bases of the junction unmatched. Looked up from germline, CDR1 is SGHNT and CDR2 is YYREEE (reference sequence). CDR3 size: 16 residues. The CDR3 DNA reads TGTGCCAGCAGCCCTAGCGAAACTAGCGGGGTCAATGAGCAGTTCTTC. Protein sequence: CASSPSETSGVNEQFF.

The V and J genes are TRBV4-3 and TRBJ1-1; D is uncertain. Germline CDR1 is LGHNA and CDR2 is YSLEER. The CDR3 is 15 amino acids. With 7 bases removed from V and 4 bases from J, the gap between germline ends came to 19 bases. The CDR3, as DNA: TGCGCCAGCACTCCTACGTGGGAGGCGGTCACTGAAGCTTTCTTT. This encodes CASTPTWEAVTEAFF.

This rearrangement joins TRBV2 to TRBJ2-1; 13 nucleotides line up with TRBD2. This CDR3 spans 15 amino acids. Trimming cost V 4 bases and J 7 bases; bases outside gene matches: 4. CDR1 and CDR2 (germline): SNHLY, FYNNEI. CDR3 amino acids: CASSALAGGRNEQFF. Written as DNA, the CDR3 is TGTGCCAGCAGTGCACTAGCGGGGGGGCGGAATGAGCAGTTCTTC.

In this sample, this clone turned up once. The gene calls are TRBV7-8 and TRBJ2-1, with TRBD2 identical over 8 bases. The V segment lost 2 bases and the J segment 0 bases; nucleotides outside the gene matches: 6. Germline V gene data show CDR1 as SGHVS and CDR2 as FQNEAQ. The CDR3 totals 17 residues. The CDR3 DNA sequence: TGTGCCAGCAGCTTATTTCCTAGCGGGTCCTCCTACAATGAGCAGTTCTTC. Translating gives CASSLFPSGSSYNEQFF.

About this clone itself: Other DNA sequences in this sample translate to the same CDR3. This chain links TRBV20-1 with TRBJ1-1; D gene ambiguous. V shed 6 bases and J shed 8 bases, with 13 bases lying between them. Looked up from germline, CDR1 is DFQATT and CDR2 is SNEGSKA (reference sequence). The CDR3 is 11 amino acids. The CDR3 DNA sequence: TGCAGTGCAAGTAGAGGCTCAGAAGCTTTCTTT. Amino acid sequence: CSASRGSEAFF.

The chain joins TRBV5-1 to TRBJ1-1; weak D call: TRBD1 (5 bases). The CDR3 is made up of 16 amino acids. V was shortened by 2 bases and J by 1 base, with 15 bases between the two germline ends. Germline V CDR1 and CDR2: SGHRS, YFSETQ. CDR3 residues: CASSFGTSLQNTEAFF. CDR3 sequence (DNA): TGCGCCAGCAGCTTCGGGACTTCCCTACAGAACACTGAAGCTTTCTTT.